This T cell receptor (beta chain) stems from a study of T cell responses to AZD1222 COVID-19 vaccine. This clone has a single count. The ends were cut back, 1 base at V and 5 bases at J, with 11 bases in the middle. The CDR3 runs 14 residues. Germline values: CDR1 LNHDA, CDR2 SQIVND (reference sequence). Data came from immunoSEQ multiplex PCR; TCRdb stores just in-frame clones and leaves some out. The sample contains roughly 140,000 clones, around 88% of which appear only once. The receptor was isolated from an adult in good health. The sequencing used peripheral blood, collected on day 0 of AZD1222 vaccination. The chain joins TRBV19 to TRBJ2-5; no firm D call. This CDR3 reads CASSIGATAETQYF. The CDR3 DNA is TGTGCCAGTAGTATAGGGGCTACAGCGGAGACCCAGTACTTC.